This entry lists 21 T cell receptor beta chains sequenced from one sample in a study of OX40 agonist ivuxolimab in advanced cancers. TCRdb's table, derived via immunoSEQ multiplex PCR, lists solely in-frame clones and lacks some. The repertoire holds around 100,000 clones, around 89% seen once, with roughly 0.16% in the top ten. Sample: CD4+ or CD8+ T cells sorted from blood, taken in a trial of the OX40 agonist ivuxolimab. All receptors derive from an adult with an advanced solid tumor such as melanoma, head and neck, liver or kidney cancer.

J is TRBJ2-1 and V is TRBV9; the match to TRBD1 covers 9 bases. The germline V gene has CDR1 SGDLS and CDR2 YYNGEE. Trimming cost V 3 bases and J 10 bases; bases outside gene matches: 11. The CDR3 has 15 amino acids. CDR3 amino acids: CASSETQGATREQFF. The CDR3 bases are TGTGCCAGCAGCGAGACACAGGGGGCCACGAGAGAGCAGTTCTTC.

The CDR3 sequence: CSVEEQGGRYEQYF. CDR3 coding DNA: TGCAGCGTTGAAGAGCAGGGGGGTAGGTACGAGCAGTACTTC. This chain uses TRBV29-1 with TRBJ2-7; tentative D call: TRBD1 (7 bases). Trimming took 0 bases from V and 4 from J, leaving 13 bases between them. This CDR3 contains 14 residues. The germline gives CDR1 SQVTM, CDR2 ANQGSEA.

The genes are TRBV30 and TRBJ2-1; 8 bases are a match to TRBD1. CDR3 length equals 13 residues. Germline CDR1 and CDR2: GTSNPN and SVGIG (reference sequence). Losses at the gene ends were 2 bases for V and 5 bases for J; bases not matched to a gene: 2. This CDR3 reads CAWSPDRDNEQFF. The CDR3 DNA sequence: TGTGCCTGGAGTCCGGACAGGGACAATGAGCAGTTCTTC.

V is TRBV2 and J is TRBJ2-2; 7 bases agree with TRBD2. The CDR3 extends over 15 amino acids. The trim removed 7 bases at V and 5 bases at J, leaving 10 bases unmatched. CDR1 is SNHLY, CDR2 FYNNEI, per germline. CDR3 protein: CASNNYGGGTGELFF. CDR3 coding DNA: TGTGCCAGCAACAACTACGGGGGAGGGACCGGGGAGCTGTTTTTT.

This sequence joins TRBV7-9 and TRBJ2-1; weak D call: TRBD2 (6 bases). V lost 1 base to trimming and J lost 3 bases, with 7 bases between them. The CDR3 contains 14 residues. Germline V gene data show CDR1 as SEHNR and CDR2 as FQNEAQ (reference sequence). The CDR3 DNA reads as TGTGCCAGCAGCTTAGGCGGGATCTACAATGAGCAGTTCTTC. It encodes CASSLGGIYNEQFF.

V usage is TRBV6-5 and J usage is TRBJ2-2, with unresolved D. Trimming took 8 bases from V and 3 from J, leaving 16 bases between them. The CDR3 sequence is 15 residues long. The germline V gene encodes CDR1 MNHEY and CDR2 SVGAGI. The CDR3 DNA is TGTGCCAGCGGGTATCCCATTGGGGACACCGGGGAGCTGTTTTTT. Translated, it gives CASGYPIGDTGELFF.

V usage is TRBV7-2 and J usage is TRBJ1-1, with D unclear. Germline V gene sequence: CDR1 SGHTA, CDR2 FQGNSA. The CDR3 length is 15 residues. Deletions cut 1 base from V and 8 bases from J, with 17 bases between. CDR3 nucleotide sequence: TGTGCCAGCAGCTTAGATGGTGCCAGATTTCGCGAAGCTTTCTTT. Translation: CASSLDGARFREAFF.

The chain uses TRBV5-4 and TRBJ2-7; TRBD2 matches at 9 bases. The CDR3 covers 15 residues. In germline, CDR1 is SGHNT, CDR2 YYREEE (reference sequence). Trimming removed 2 bases from V and 0 bases from J; junction bases left unmatched: 3. The CDR3 DNA is TGTGCCAGCAGCTTACCTAGCGGGAACTCCTACGAGCAGTACTTC. This translates into CASSLPSGNSYEQYF.

V usage is TRBV19 and J usage is TRBJ2-6, with 8 bases that match TRBD1. In germline, CDR1 is LNHDA, CDR2 SQIVND (reference sequence). Germline trimming cut 2 bases from V and 4 bases from J; bases unmatched to any gene: 7. The CDR3 runs to 17 residues. Here the CDR3 DNA reads TGTGCCAGTAGTATACTCAGGACAGGGATCGGGGCCAACGTCCTGACTTTC. It is translated as CASSILRTGIGANVLTF.

The rearrangement joins TRBV4-1 to TRBJ1-4, with D possibly TRBD1 on 5 matching bases. The CDR3 extends over 15 amino acids. Germline CDR1 and CDR2: MGHRA and YSYEKL. Trimming took off 5 bases at V and 4 bases at J, with 14 bases between the two ends. The CDR3 nucleotides are TGCGCCAGCAGCGGCCAGGGTGTTGGTAATGAAAAACTGTTTTTT. This sequence encodes CASSGQGVGNEKLFF.

V usage is TRBV10-3 and J usage is TRBJ2-5, with D tentatively TRBD1 (7 bases). Germline CDR1 is ENHRY and CDR2 is SYGVKD. With 10 bases removed from V and 5 bases from J, the gap between germline ends came to 14 bases. CDR3 length: 12 amino acids. CDR3 nucleotide sequence: TGTGCCAGCCGCGGGACAGACGAGACCCAGTACTTC. Its protein is CASRGTDETQYF.

The genes are TRBV5-6 and TRBJ2-2, with TRBD1 matching 7 bases. Trimming took 4 bases from V and 4 from J; bases not matched to a gene: 7. The CDR3 covers 15 residues. Looked up from germline, CDR1 is SGHDT and CDR2 is YYEEEE. The CDR3 sequence is CASSARGWATGELFF. Written as DNA, the CDR3 is TGTGCCAGCAGCGCCAGGGGGTGGGCCACCGGGGAGCTGTTTTTT.

The V gene is TRBV2, the J gene TRBJ1-1; D is uncertain. Trimming removed 6 bases at V and 3 bases at J, with 5 bases between. The CDR3 is made up of 11 amino acids. In germline, CDR1 is SNHLY, CDR2 FYNNEI. The CDR3 loop reads CASRRYTEAFF. CDR3 DNA sequence: TGTGCCAGCAGGCGATACACTGAAGCTTTCTTT. The whole variable domain, filled in from reference TRBV2 and TRBJ1-1, reads EPEVTQTPSHQVTQMGQEVILRCVPISNHLYFYWYRQILGQKVEFLVSFYNNEISEKSEIFDDQFSVERPDGSNFTLKIRSTKLEDSAMYFCASRRYTEAFFGQGTRLTVV.

The chain joins TRBV5-8 to TRBJ2-7, with D perhaps matching TRBD2 (5 bases). Trimming removed 7 bases from V and 7 bases from J, with 27 bases in between. The CDR3 totals 16 residues. Germline V gene sequence: CDR1 SGHTS, CDR2 YDEGEE. The CDR3 nucleotides are TGTGCCAGCCCGTCCCCCCCGGGAAGGGTTACTGGGGAGCAGTACTTC. It translates to CASPSPPGRVTGEQYF. Supplemented by reference TRBV5-8 and TRBJ2-7, the full variable domain reads EAGVTQSPTHLIKTRGQQATLRCSPISGHTSVYWYQQALGLGLQFLLWYDEGEERNRGNFPPRFSGRQFPNYSSELNVNALELEDSALYLCASPSPPGRVTGEQYFGPGTRLTVT.

The chain is built from TRBV7-9 and TRBJ2-3, with D possibly matching TRBD2 (5 bases). The CDR3 loop spans 12 amino acids. The germline CDR1 and CDR2 sequences are SEHNR and FQNEAQ (reference sequence). Trimming pared 5 bases from V and 7 bases from J, leaving 10 bases between. CDR3 protein: CASSPTDYTQYF. As DNA, the CDR3 is TGTGCCAGCAGCCCAACGGACTATACGCAGTATTTT.

This chain connects TRBV19 to TRBJ1-2; D uncertain. CDR3 size: 12 residues. V lost 5 bases and J lost 4, with 8 bases in between. Per the germline V gene, CDR1 is LNHDA and CDR2 is SQIVND (reference sequence). The CDR3 sequence is CASSYTGYGYTF. The DNA of the CDR3 is TGTGCCAGTAGTTACACGGGCTATGGCTACACCTTC.

The table lists this clone with a few counts. The J gene is TRBJ1-2, the V gene TRBV11-2; tentative D call: TRBD1 (6 bases). V lost 6 bases and J 7 bases, leaving 15 bases between the germline ends. The germline V gene has CDR1 SGHAT and CDR2 FQNNGV. This CDR3 region has 13 residues. CDR3: CASSLRGPLGYTF. DNA for the CDR3: TGTGCCAGCAGTCTCAGGGGACCTCTTGGCTACACCTTC.

CDR3 loop: CASSPWGRNTEAFF. The CDR3 DNA follows: TGTGCCAGCAGCCCGTGGGGCAGGAACACTGAAGCTTTCTTT. V and J are TRBV28 and TRBJ1-1; a weak D match, TRBD1 (5 bases). CDR3 length equals 14 residues. From germline, CDR1 is MDHEN and CDR2 SYDVKM. V was shortened by 6 bases and J by 1 base, with 12 bases between the two germline ends.

The CDR3 loop reads CASSLANEPTGELFF. CDR3 nucleotide sequence: TGTGCCAGCAGCTTAGCCAACGAACCTACCGGGGAGCTGTTTTTT. The chain combines TRBV13 with TRBJ2-2; no definite D call. V was pared by 1 base and J by 5 bases, with 11 bases between. CDR3 length equals 15 residues. Germline CDR1 reads PRHDT; CDR2 reads FYEKMQ (reference sequence).

The chain joins TRBV11-3 to TRBJ2-2, with a tentative D call TRBD1 (6 bases). Trimming cost V 1 base and J 7 bases, with 13 bases left between them. This CDR3 is built from 15 residues. CDR1 and CDR2 from the germline V gene are SGHNT and YENEEA. CDR3 DNA sequence: TGTGCCAGCAGCTTAGCTACAGGGACCGGCGGGGAGCTGTTTTTT. Protein: CASSLATGTGGELFF. The whole variable domain, filled in from reference TRBV11-3 and TRBJ2-2, reads EAGVVQSPRYKIIEKKQPVAFWCNPISGHNTLYWYLQNLGQGPELLIRYENEEAVDDSQLPKDRFSAERLKGVDSTLKIQPAELGDSAVYLCASSLATGTGGELFFGEGSRLTVL.

V and J are TRBV5-1 and TRBJ2-5; the D is unclear. Matching the DNA end better, TRBJ2-7 makes the J call doubtful. This CDR3 spans 12 amino acids. Germline V gene lookup returns CDR1 SGHRS and CDR2 YFSETQ. The CDR3 nucleotides read TGCGCCAGCAGCTTCGACCGCTACGAGCAGTACTTC. It specifies CASSFDRYEQYF.